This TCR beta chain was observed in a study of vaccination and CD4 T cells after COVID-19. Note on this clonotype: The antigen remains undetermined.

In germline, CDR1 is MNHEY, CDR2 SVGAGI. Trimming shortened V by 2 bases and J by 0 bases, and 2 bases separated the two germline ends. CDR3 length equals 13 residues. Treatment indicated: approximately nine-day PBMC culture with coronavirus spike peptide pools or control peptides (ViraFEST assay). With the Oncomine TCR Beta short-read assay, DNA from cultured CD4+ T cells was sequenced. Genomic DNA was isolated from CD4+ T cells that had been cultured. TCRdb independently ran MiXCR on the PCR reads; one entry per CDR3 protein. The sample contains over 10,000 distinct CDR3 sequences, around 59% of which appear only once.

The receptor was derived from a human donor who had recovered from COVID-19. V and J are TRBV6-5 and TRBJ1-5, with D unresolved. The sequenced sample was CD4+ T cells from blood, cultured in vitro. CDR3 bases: TGTGCCAGCAGTTACGGTAGCAATCAGCCCCAGCATTTT. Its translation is CASSYGSNQPQHF.